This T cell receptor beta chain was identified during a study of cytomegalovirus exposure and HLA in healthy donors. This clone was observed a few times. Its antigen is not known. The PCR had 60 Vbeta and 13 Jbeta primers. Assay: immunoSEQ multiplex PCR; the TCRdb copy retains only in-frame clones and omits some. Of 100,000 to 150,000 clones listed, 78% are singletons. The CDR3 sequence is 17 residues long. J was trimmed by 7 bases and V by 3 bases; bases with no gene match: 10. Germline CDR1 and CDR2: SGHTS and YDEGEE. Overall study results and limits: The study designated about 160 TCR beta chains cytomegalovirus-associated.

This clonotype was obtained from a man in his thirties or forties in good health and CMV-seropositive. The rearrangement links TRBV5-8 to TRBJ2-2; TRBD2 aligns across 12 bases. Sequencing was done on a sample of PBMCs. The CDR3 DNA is TGTGCCAGCAGCTCCTCTAGCGGGAGGGCCCCCGACGGGGAGCTGTTTTTT. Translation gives CASSSSSGRAPDGELFF.